This T cell receptor beta chain comes out of a study of CD8 T cells in Susac syndrome. CD8+ and CD4+ T cells circulating in blood were sequenced for TCR beta. Germline assignment: CDR1 SGHTA and CDR2 FQGNSA. V was pared by 2 bases and J by 4 bases, with 11 bases between. The CDR3 has 14 residues. Random hexamers served to reverse transcribe roughly 0.45 to 1 ug RNA. An immunoSEQ multiplex PCR generated amplified TCR beta CDR3 products spanning 54 Vbeta and 13 Jbeta. TCRdb re-derived calls from the immunoSEQ multiplex PCR reads in MiXCR, one entry per CDR3 protein. The sample lists some 120,000 distinct CDR3 sequences, about nine tenths seen once, with about 0.14% in the top ten.

The origin of this receptor is a human donor in good health. This chain links TRBV7-2 with TRBJ2-5, with unresolved D. The sequenced sample consisted of CD4+ T cells from PBMCs. The CDR3 protein is CASSLLSKRETQYF. The CDR3 DNA reads as TGTGCCAGCAGCTTACTGTCGAAGAGAGAGACCCAGTACTTC.